The rows below give T cell receptor beta chains drawn from one sample of a study of blood T cells in healthy people across ages. MiXCR, run by TCRdb on the 5' RACE reads, gives a single entry per CDR3 protein. The profile covers 750,000 or so distinct CDR3 sequences, with around 25% appearing a single time and under 10% taken by the ten largest. The data also belong to a second study, concerning T cells of mothers and their children.

The sequenced sample consisted of blood. These receptors all come from a boy under 18 in good health. CDR3s include the opening cysteine and the closing phenylalanine or tryptophan. D genes are given only for firm matches. Clone sizes are given selectively: once, few, many, or a class where the clone is expanded.

>TRBV7-6|TRBJ2-7|.|.
TGTGCCAGCAGCTTAGCCCCTTATCCGGGCCTCAAACACCAAACGGGCGAGCAGTACTTC
CASSLAPYPGLKHQTGEQYF
>TRBV20-1|TRBJ2-7|.|.
TGCAGTGCTAGAGGGGTTTCAGGCCCGGGCGAGCAGTACTTC
CSARGVSGPGEQYF
>TRBV27|TRBJ2-1|.|TRBD2
TGTGCCAGCAGTATACTAGCGGGAAACTCCTACAATGAGCAGTTCTTC
CASSILAGNSYNEQFF
>TRBV4-3|TRBJ2-2|.|.
TGCGCCAGCAGCCAAGATCGAGAGACAGGGAACACCGGGGAGCTGTTTTTT
CASSQDRETGNTGELFF
>TRBV28|TRBJ1-6|.|.
TGTGCCAGCAGTTTAGGGGCAGACAATTCACCCCTCCACTTT
CASSLGADNSPLHF
>TRBV11-2|TRBJ2-7|.|.
TGTACCAGCAGCTTCGCTAGACCCTCCTACGAGCAGTACTTC
CTSSFARPSYEQYF
>TRBV6-5|TRBJ2-5|many|TRBD2
TGTGCCAGCAGGCCCAGCGGGGGCGAAGAGACCCAGTACTTC
CASRPSGGEETQYF
>TRBV12-3/TRBV12-4|TRBJ2-3|.|.
TGCGCCAGTAGTTTCCTCCAGATAGCAACAGATACGCAGGATTTT
CASSFLQIATDTQDF
>TRBV20-1|TRBJ2-5|.|.
TGCAGTGCTGGAGGGGCCGGGCTTGGGGAGACCCAGTACTTC
CSAGGAGLGETQYF
>TRBV14|TRBJ2-1|.|TRBD2
TGTGCCAGCAGCATACTAGCGGGAGGGTCCTTCTACAATGAGCAGTTCTTC
CASSILAGGSFYNEQFF
>TRBV20-1|TRBJ2-5|.|.
TGCAGTGCTAGAAAACTCGACAGTCAAGAGACCCAGTACTTC
CSARKLDSQETQYF
>TRBV5-5|TRBJ1-1|.|TRBD1
TGTGCCAGCAGCTTGTTAGGGGGCGCCGGCACTGAAGCTTTCTTT
CASSLLGGAGTEAFF
>TRBV12-3/TRBV12-4|TRBJ1-5|few|TRBD1
TGTGCCAGCACCCCGGGACAGAGCAATCAGCCCCAGCATTTT
CASTPGQSNQPQHF
>TRBV4-3|TRBJ1-2|.|.
TGCACCAGCAGCCAAAGTGGAGCCTATGGCTACACCTTC
CTSSQSGAYGYTF
>TRBV7-7|TRBJ2-3|few|.
TGTGCTAGCAGCTCGTCTGACGGGACCACAGATACGCAGTATTTT
CASSSSDGTTDTQYF
>TRBV18|TRBJ2-5|few|.
TGTGCCAGCTCATCCGGGCTGGAAGGGACCCAGTACTTC
CASSSGLEGTQYF
>TRBV9|TRBJ2-7|few|.
TGTGCCAGCAGCGTACATTTTAACAGGATCTACGAGCAGTACTTC
CASSVHFNRIYEQYF
>TRBV6-4|TRBJ2-1|.|.
TGTGCCAGCAGTGAAAATCAGGGGGGCAATGAGCAGTTCTTC
CASSENQGGNEQFF
>TRBV7-3|TRBJ2-7|few|TRBD2
TGTGCCAGCAGCTTACTAGCGGGAGCCGAGCAGTACTTC
CASSLLAGAEQYF
>TRBV4-3|TRBJ2-1|few|TRBD2
TGCGCCAGCAGCCAAGACGGGCGGGGGGATCTCTACAATGAGCAGTTCTTC
CASSQDGRGDLYNEQFF
>TRBV7-9|TRBJ2-1|.|TRBD1
TGTGCCAGCAGCGGGGGACAGTCCCAGGGGAGGCAGTTCTTC
CASSGGQSQGRQFF
>TRBV20-1|TRBJ2-5|.|.
TGTAGTGCTAGAGCTAGCGTGGAGACCCAGTACTTC
CSARASVETQYF
>TRBV7-2|TRBJ2-5|many|.
TGTGCCAGCAGCTTAGTAAGGCCTGCCGGGATGGGGGAGACCCAGTACTTC
CASSLVRPAGMGETQYF
>TRBV28|TRBJ1-6|.|TRBD1
TGTGCCAGCAGCACAGACAGGGATGTTAATTCACCCCTCCACTTT
CASSTDRDVNSPLHF
>TRBV3-1|TRBJ2-4|.|.
TGTGCCAGCAGCCAAGTTTCCCGGGCCAGACCCAAAAACATTCAGTACTTC
CASSQVSRARPKNIQYF
>TRBV19|TRBJ2-1|few|TRBD2
TGTGCCTCCGAGCGGGGGGTCGGGAATGAGCAGTTCTTC
CASERGVGNEQFF
>TRBV20-1|TRBJ2-4|.|.
TGCAGTGCTAGGCCCGCTATGAGGGACAAAAACATTCAGTACTTC
CSARPAMRDKNIQYF
>TRBV6-4|TRBJ1-2|few|.
TGTGCCGTGGAGTCTAACTATGGCTACACCTTC
CAVESNYGYTF
>TRBV20-1|TRBJ2-3|.|.
TGCAGTGTATCGCAGGCTAGCACAGATACGCAGTATTTT
CSVSQASTDTQYF
>TRBV12-3/TRBV12-4|TRBJ1-2|.|.
TGTGCCAGCAGTTTAGGGGCGACTAACTATGGCTACACCTTC
CASSLGATNYGYTF
>TRBV12-3/TRBV12-4|TRBJ2-7|.|.
TGTGCCAGCAGACTAGGAATTGGCGAGCAGTACTTC
CASRLGIGEQYF
>TRBV29-1|TRBJ2-1|few|.
TGCAGCGTTGAAAGGCTAATCACCTACAATGAGCAGTTCTTC
CSVERLITYNEQFF
>TRBV7-2|TRBJ2-7|.|TRBD1
TGTGCCAGCAGCCAAACAGGGGTCAGAGAGCAGTACTTC
CASSQTGVREQYF
>TRBV12-3/TRBV12-4|TRBJ1-2|few|.
TGTGCCAGCAGTTTCTCAGGGCACTACGGCTACACCTTC
CASSFSGHYGYTF
>TRBV5-6|TRBJ2-2|.|TRBD1
TGTGCCAGCAGCTTGTGGACAGGGGGTTACACCGGGGAGCTGTTTTTT
CASSLWTGGYTGELFF
>TRBV20-1|TRBJ2-7|.|TRBD1
TGCAGTGCAACCCCGAGGGACAGGGGGCTCTACGAGCAGTACTTC
CSATPRDRGLYEQYF
>TRBV4-1|TRBJ2-1|.|TRBD2
TGCGCCAGCAGCCAAGACGAACTAGCGAATGAGCAGTTCTTC
CASSQDELANEQFF
>TRBV6-6|TRBJ1-3|.|.
TGTGCCAGCAGTTACAGTGACCGGGGTCCTGGAAACACCATATATTTT
CASSYSDRGPGNTIYF
>TRBV5-4|TRBJ1-2|few|.
TGTGCCAGCAGCTCAGGGGTAAACTATGGCTACACCTTC
CASSSGVNYGYTF
>TRBV4-3|TRBJ2-1|few|TRBD2
TGCGCCAGCAGCATCGGGACTAGGGCCCCCAATGAGCAGTTCTTC
CASSIGTRAPNEQFF
>TRBV4-3|TRBJ2-7|.|TRBD1
TGCGCCAGCAGCCAAGATCAGTCCTTGGGACAGGGGGTACTCGAGCAGTACTTC
CASSQDQSLGQGVLEQYF
>TRBV13|TRBJ2-7|few|.
TGTGCCAGCAGCTCATCCGGGACCCTCTCCTACGAGCAGTACTTC
CASSSSGTLSYEQYF
>TRBV27|TRBJ2-7|few|TRBD2
TGTGCCAGTAGCGGGAGGAGCTCCTACGAGCAGTACTTC
CASSGRSSYEQYF
>TRBV7-6|TRBJ1-1|few|TRBD1
TGTGCCAGCAGCGGACAGGGTGAAGCTTTCTTT
CASSGQGEAFF
>TRBV6-1|TRBJ2-5|.|TRBD2
TGTGCCAGCTCTCGGCGGACTAGCGGGAGGACCCAGTACTTC
CASSRRTSGRTQYF
>TRBV29-1|TRBJ2-5|.|.
TGCAGCGTGAAGACTAGCCAAGAGACCCAGTACTTC
CSVKTSQETQYF
>TRBV20-1|TRBJ2-4|few|.
TGCAGTGCTAGTATGATAAGCGGAACCATTCAGTACTTC
CSASMISGTIQYF
>TRBV5-6|TRBJ2-2|.|.
TGTGCCAGCAGCTTCGCCTATAACACCGGGGAGCTGTTTTTT
CASSFAYNTGELFF
>TRBV5-1|TRBJ2-5|.|.
TGCGCCAGCGGTGTTAGCGGCCCTCAAGAGACCCAGTACTTC
CASGVSGPQETQYF
>TRBV28|TRBJ2-6|few|.
TGTGCCAGCAGTCCCCCAACGAGAAGCTCTGGGGCCAACGTCCTGACTTTC
CASSPPTRSSGANVLTF
>TRBV3-1|TRBJ1-5|.|.
TGTGCCAGCAGCGCGAAAGACAATCAGCCCCAGCATTTT
CASSAKDNQPQHF
>TRBV5-1|TRBJ2-3|.|TRBD2
TGCGCCAGCAGCTTGTGGCTAGCGGGGACCACAGATACGCAGTATTTT
CASSLWLAGTTDTQYF
>TRBV4-2|TRBJ1-5|.|TRBD1
TGTGCCAGCAGCCAAGATACGGGACAGGATCATCAGCCCCAGCATTTT
CASSQDTGQDHQPQHF
>TRBV4-1|TRBJ2-7|.|TRBD2
TGCGCCAGCAGCTCACAGGGACTAGCGGTCGCCTACGAGCAGTACTTC
CASSSQGLAVAYEQYF
>TRBV4-1|TRBJ1-4|.|.
TGCGCCAGCAGCCACCTGGAGCTCCTTAATGAAAAACTGTTTTTT
CASSHLELLNEKLFF
>TRBV19|TRBJ1-6|few|TRBD1
TGTGCCAGTATCGCAGGGGGAAATTCACCCCTCCACTTT
CASIAGGNSPLHF
>TRBV20-1|TRBJ2-5|few|TRBD2
TGCAGTGCTAGAGATTTGGTTAGCGGGGGGCAAGAGACCCAGTACTTC
CSARDLVSGGQETQYF
>TRBV4-3|TRBJ1-2|few|.
TGCGCCAGCAGCCAAGATCTGAGGGCGGACCTGGCCGGGGGCTACACCTTC
CASSQDLRADLAGGYTF
>TRBV4-3|TRBJ2-1|.|TRBD2
TGCGCCAGCAGCCAAGATCTCTGGCGGGGGGAAGATGAGCAGTTCTTC
CASSQDLWRGEDEQFF
>TRBV14|TRBJ1-4|few|.
TGTGCCAGCAGCCCCCCATCTAATGAAAAACTGTTTTTT
CASSPPSNEKLFF